These T cell receptor beta chains were read from a single sample in a study of blood T cell repertoires in COVID-19. The method was immunoSEQ multiplex PCR; TCRdb's version includes in-frame clones alone and lacks a portion of them. The table shows approximately 96,000 clones, with 90% to 95% occurring only once. The sample taken for sequencing was peripheral blood. Receptors were obtained from a man between 60 and 75 years old with acute or convalescent COVID-19. Each CDR3 is given with its conserved first and last residue. D genes are given only for firm matches. Rows may omit the clone size; those that give it use once, few, many or a size class.

v_gene: TRBV5-6
j_gene: TRBJ1-1
d_gene: .
abundance: .
CDR3aa: CASSSSSLRTEAFF
CDR3nt: TGTGCCAGCAGCTCGTCCTCGCTGAGGACTGAAGCTTTCTTT

v_gene: TRBV10-3
j_gene: TRBJ2-7
d_gene: TRBD2
abundance: few
CDR3aa: CAISAPGSGTSYEQYF
CDR3nt: TGTGCCATCAGTGCCCCTGGTAGCGGGACTTCCTACGAGCAGTACTTC

v_gene: TRBV4-2
j_gene: TRBJ2-5
d_gene: TRBD1
abundance: .
CDR3aa: CASSQETGTGRTQYF
CDR3nt: TGTGCCAGCAGCCAAGAGACCGGGACAGGGCGGACCCAGTACTTC

v_gene: TRBV7-2
j_gene: TRBJ2-4
d_gene: .
abundance: .
CDR3aa: CASSLAPGAKNIQYF
CDR3nt: TGTGCCAGCAGCTTAGCGCCGGGTGCCAAAAACATTCAGTACTTC

v_gene: TRBV27
j_gene: TRBJ2-2
d_gene: TRBD1
abundance: .
CDR3aa: CASWGPPGTGVEFTGELFF
CDR3nt: TGTGCCAGCTGGGGGCCCCCCGGGACAGGGGTCGAATTCACCGGGGAGCTGTTTTTT

v_gene: TRBV9
j_gene: TRBJ2-3
d_gene: TRBD2
abundance: .
CDR3aa: CASSPSGRDTDTQYF
CDR3nt: TGTGCCAGCAGTCCTAGCGGGAGGGACACAGATACGCAGTATTTT

v_gene: TRBV9
j_gene: TRBJ1-2
d_gene: .
abundance: .
CDR3aa: CASSSGEGYGYTF
CDR3nt: TGTGCCAGCAGCTCAGGGGAAGGCTATGGCTACACCTTC

v_gene: TRBV4-2
j_gene: TRBJ2-7
d_gene: TRBD2
abundance: .
CDR3aa: CASSQERSSGAYEQYF
CDR3nt: TGTGCCAGCAGCCAAGAGAGGTCTAGCGGGGCCTACGAGCAGTACTTC

v_gene: TRBV7-2
j_gene: TRBJ2-7
d_gene: .
abundance: .
CDR3aa: CASSLGHLYEQYF
CDR3nt: TGTGCCAGCAGCCTGGGACACCTCTACGAGCAGTACTTC

v_gene: TRBV7-8
j_gene: TRBJ1-1
d_gene: .
abundance: .
CDR3aa: CASSLHGGSTEAFF
CDR3nt: TGTGCCAGCAGCCTCCATGGGGGGAGCACTGAAGCTTTCTTT

v_gene: TRBV2
j_gene: TRBJ2-2
d_gene: .
abundance: .
CDR3aa: CASSEVAEPTGELFF
CDR3nt: TGTGCCAGCAGTGAAGTTGCGGAGCCCACCGGGGAGCTGTTTTTT

v_gene: TRBV10-1
j_gene: TRBJ2-3
d_gene: .
abundance: .
CDR3aa: CASSETSTDTQYF
CDR3nt: TGCGCCAGCAGTGAGACTAGCACAGATACGCAGTATTTT

v_gene: TRBV11-2
j_gene: TRBJ1-1
d_gene: .
abundance: .
CDR3aa: CASSLDPGQFNTEAFF
CDR3nt: TGTGCCAGCAGCTTAGATCCGGGACAATTCAACACTGAAGCTTTCTTT

v_gene: TRBV29-1
j_gene: TRBJ2-1
d_gene: TRBD2
abundance: .
CDR3aa: CSDWTSGNNEQFF
CDR3nt: TGCAGCGATTGGACTAGCGGGAACAATGAGCAGTTCTTC

v_gene: TRBV11-2
j_gene: TRBJ1-2
d_gene: .
abundance: .
CDR3aa: CASSTIQDSNYGYTF
CDR3nt: TGTGCCAGCAGCACAATTCAGGATTCTAACTATGGCTACACCTTC

v_gene: TRBV7-2
j_gene: TRBJ2-6
d_gene: .
abundance: .
CDR3aa: CASSLVGGFGGANVLTF
CDR3nt: TGTGCCAGCAGCTTAGTTGGAGGGTTCGGTGGGGCCAACGTCCTGACTTTC

v_gene: TRBV11-2
j_gene: TRBJ1-3
d_gene: TRBD1
abundance: .
CDR3aa: CASSPRGTGNTIYF
CDR3nt: TGTGCCAGCAGTCCCAGGGGGACCGGAAACACCATATATTTT

v_gene: TRBV19
j_gene: TRBJ2-7
d_gene: TRBD1
abundance: .
CDR3aa: CASSLRDRGSYEQYF
CDR3nt: TGTGCCAGTAGTCTCCGGGACAGGGGTTCCTACGAGCAGTACTTC

v_gene: TRBV7-8
j_gene: TRBJ2-2
d_gene: .
abundance: .
CDR3aa: CASKEGSPIEGTGELFF
CDR3nt: TGTGCCAGCAAGGAGGGGAGTCCGATAGAGGGGACCGGGGAGCTGTTTTTT

v_gene: TRBV18
j_gene: TRBJ1-1
d_gene: .
abundance: .
CDR3aa: CASSPETVNTEAFF
CDR3nt: TGTGCCAGCTCACCCGAGACAGTGAACACTGAAGCTTTCTTT

v_gene: TRBV10-3
j_gene: TRBJ1-3
d_gene: TRBD1
abundance: .
CDR3aa: CAISESTAGGQNTIYF
CDR3nt: TGTGCCATCAGTGAGTCTACGGCAGGGGGCCAGAACACCATATATTTT

v_gene: TRBV30
j_gene: TRBJ2-1
d_gene: .
abundance: .
CDR3aa: CAWTAGRYNEQFF
CDR3nt: TGTGCCTGGACCGCCGGGAGATACAATGAGCAGTTCTTC

v_gene: TRBV6-5
j_gene: TRBJ1-6
d_gene: .
abundance: .
CDR3aa: CASSYSWGANSPLHF
CDR3nt: TGTGCCAGCAGTTACTCGTGGGGCGCTAATTCACCCCTCCACTTT

v_gene: TRBV4-3
j_gene: TRBJ2-3
d_gene: .
abundance: .
CDR3aa: CASSQSRAILHTQYF
CDR3nt: TGCGCCAGCAGCCAAAGTAGAGCGATCTTACATACGCAGTATTTT

v_gene: TRBV27
j_gene: TRBJ2-7
d_gene: TRBD2
abundance: .
CDR3aa: CASSVGTSGLYEQYF
CDR3nt: TGTGCCAGCAGTGTAGGGACTAGCGGGCTCTACGAGCAGTACTTC

v_gene: TRBV24-1
j_gene: TRBJ1-5
d_gene: .
abundance: .
CDR3aa: CATSDASLDVGQPQHF
CDR3nt: TGTGCCACCAGTGATGCCTCACTAGATGTCGGTCAGCCCCAGCATTTT

v_gene: TRBV19
j_gene: TRBJ2-1
d_gene: TRBD2
abundance: .
CDR3aa: CASSETSGGYDNEQFF
CDR3nt: TGTGCCAGTAGTGAGACTAGCGGGGGATATGACAATGAGCAGTTCTTC

v_gene: TRBV4-3
j_gene: TRBJ1-1
d_gene: .
abundance: few
CDR3aa: CASSPEVGLNTEAFF
CDR3nt: TGCGCCAGCAGCCCAGAGGTAGGACTAAACACTGAAGCTTTCTTT

v_gene: TRBV11-1
j_gene: TRBJ2-7
d_gene: .
abundance: .
CDR3aa: CASSRAGEQYF
CDR3nt: TGTGCCAGCAGCCGGGCGGGCGAGCAGTACTTC

v_gene: TRBV28
j_gene: TRBJ1-4
d_gene: .
abundance: .
CDR3aa: CASSPGGSNEKLFF
CDR3nt: TGTGCCAGCAGTCCCGGGGGGTCTAATGAAAAACTGTTTTTT

v_gene: TRBV4-3
j_gene: TRBJ2-2
d_gene: .
abundance: .
CDR3aa: CASSQDLRTTNTGELFF
CDR3nt: TGCGCCAGCAGCCAAGATTTAAGGACTACTAACACCGGGGAGCTGTTTTTT

v_gene: TRBV19
j_gene: TRBJ2-1
d_gene: TRBD2
abundance: .
CDR3aa: CASSIALAGGSTYNEQFF
CDR3nt: TGTGCCAGTAGTATAGCACTAGCGGGAGGATCAACCTACAATGAGCAGTTCTTC

v_gene: TRBV19
j_gene: TRBJ1-2
d_gene: .
abundance: once
CDR3aa: CASSTAGTVRDYGYTF
CDR3nt: TGTGCCAGTAGTACAGCCGGGACTGTACGTGACTATGGCTACACCTTC

v_gene: TRBV12-3/TRBV12-4
j_gene: TRBJ2-5
d_gene: .
abundance: .
CDR3aa: CASRRQVQETQYF
CDR3nt: TGTGCCAGCAGACGACAGGTACAAGAGACCCAGTACTTC

v_gene: TRBV11-2
j_gene: TRBJ2-3
d_gene: TRBD2
abundance: .
CDR3aa: CASSLVPAGFTDTQYF
CDR3nt: TGTGCCAGCAGCTTAGTACCAGCGGGATTTACAGATACGCAGTATTTT

v_gene: TRBV2
j_gene: TRBJ1-2
d_gene: .
abundance: .
CDR3aa: CASTTGSSGDYGYTF
CDR3nt: TGTGCCAGCACAACAGGGAGTTCTGGGGACTATGGCTACACCTTC

v_gene: TRBV21-1
j_gene: TRBJ1-5
d_gene: .
abundance: once
CDR3aa: CASSKAPGMTGNQPQHF
CDR3nt: TGTGCCAGCAGCAAAGCCCCAGGAATGACGGGCAATCAGCCCCAGCATTTT

v_gene: TRBV7-3
j_gene: TRBJ2-1
d_gene: TRBD2
abundance: .
CDR3aa: CASSLGGSHNEQFF
CDR3nt: TGTGCCAGCAGCTTAGGCGGGAGCCACAATGAGCAGTTCTTC

v_gene: TRBV6-4
j_gene: TRBJ2-7
d_gene: TRBD1
abundance: .
CDR3aa: CASINLYRGPHSYEQYF
CDR3nt: TGTGCCAGCATCAATTTGTACAGGGGACCACATTCCTACGAGCAGTACTTC

v_gene: TRBV2
j_gene: TRBJ1-6
d_gene: TRBD1
abundance: .
CDR3aa: CASSKGRQGSSPLHF
CDR3nt: TGTGCCAGCAGCAAGGGGAGACAGGGGAGCTCACCCCTCCACTTT

v_gene: TRBV27
j_gene: TRBJ1-1
d_gene: .
abundance: .
CDR3aa: CASSLTGTWGGYTEAFF
CDR3nt: TGTGCCAGCAGTTTAACGGGAACATGGGGAGGCTACACTGAAGCTTTCTTT

v_gene: TRBV6-2/TRBV6-3
j_gene: TRBJ1-5
d_gene: .
abundance: once
CDR3aa: CASSYGRADSNQPQHF
CDR3nt: TGTGCCAGCAGTTATGGGCGGGCAGATAGCAATCAGCCCCAGCATTTT

v_gene: TRBV11-3
j_gene: TRBJ2-1
d_gene: TRBD1
abundance: .
CDR3aa: CASSPDRGSYNEQFF
CDR3nt: TGTGCCAGCAGCCCAGACAGGGGCTCCTACAATGAGCAGTTCTTC

v_gene: TRBV6-6
j_gene: TRBJ2-7
d_gene: TRBD1
abundance: .
CDR3aa: CASSLGTGVYEQYF
CDR3nt: TGTGCCAGCAGTTTGGGGACAGGAGTCTACGAGCAGTACTTC